These T cell receptor beta chains were read from a single sample in a study of technical replicates of blood from a few donors. Assay used: immunoSEQ multiplex PCR; TCRdb lists only in-frame clones, some missing. The profile shows fewer than 45,000 clones, approximately 96% of them singletons. Material for sequencing was T cells isolated from PBMCs. These receptors all stem from a human donor in good health. CDR3s include the opening cysteine and the closing phenylalanine or tryptophan. Fields, in order: V gene, D gene, clone size, J gene, CDR3 protein, CDR3 DNA. The D gene is left open where the match is weak. Only part of the rows carry a size: once, few, many, or a class if the clone is expanded.

V: TRBV10-3
D: TRBD2
size: .
J: TRBJ2-3
CDR3: CAISQRESTDTQYF
DNA: TGTGCCATCAGTCAGCGGGAGAGCACAGATACGCAGTATTTT

V: TRBV15
D: .
size: .
J: TRBJ2-3
CDR3: CATSRGRGESTDTQYF
DNA: TGTGCCACCAGCAGAGGACGCGGGGAGAGCACAGATACGCAGTATTTT

V: TRBV25-1
D: .
size: few
J: TRBJ2-2
CDR3: CASSVTSNTGELFF
DNA: TGTGCCAGCAGTGTGACAAGTAACACCGGGGAGCTGTTTTTT

V: TRBV10-1
D: .
size: .
J: TRBJ1-2
CDR3: CASSGDLGGGYTF
DNA: TGCGCCAGCAGTGGGGACTTGGGAGGTGGCTACACCTTC

V: TRBV7-6
D: TRBD1
size: .
J: TRBJ1-5
CDR3: CASSLEAPAGTGRGQPQHF
DNA: TGTGCCAGCAGCTTAGAGGCCCCCGCCGGGACAGGGAGAGGTCAGCCCCAGCATTTT

V: TRBV6-6
D: TRBD1
size: .
J: TRBJ1-1
CDR3: CASAGQGVTEAFF
DNA: TGTGCCAGCGCGGGACAGGGAGTCACTGAAGCTTTCTTT

V: TRBV5-1
D: TRBD2
size: .
J: TRBJ2-3
CDR3: CASSLAGAATDTQYF
DNA: TGCGCCAGCAGCTTAGCGGGAGCGGCGACAGATACGCAGTATTTT

V: TRBV11-2
D: .
size: .
J: TRBJ1-4
CDR3: CASSLYPQGTLGNEKLFF
DNA: TGTGCCAGCAGCTTATATCCCCAGGGGACATTGGGAAATGAAAAACTGTTTTTT

V: TRBV29-1
D: TRBD2
size: .
J: TRBJ2-1
CDR3: CSVGTSGNNEQFF
DNA: TGCAGCGTGGGGACTAGCGGAAACAATGAGCAGTTCTTC

V: TRBV11-2
D: .
size: .
J: TRBJ1-1
CDR3: CASSSLTLEAFF
DNA: TGTGCCAGCAGCTCCCTGACACTTGAAGCTTTCTTT

V: TRBV4-1
D: TRBD2
size: .
J: TRBJ2-1
CDR3: CASSLSGSNEQFF
DNA: TGCGCCAGCAGCCTTAGCGGGAGCAATGAGCAGTTCTTC

V: TRBV6-1
D: .
size: .
J: TRBJ1-1
CDR3: CASILGGRTEAFF
DNA: TGTGCCAGCATTCTAGGGGGAAGAACTGAAGCTTTCTTT

V: TRBV15
D: .
size: once
J: TRBJ1-2
CDR3: CATSTWGGENYGYTF
DNA: TGTGCCACCAGCACATGGGGGGGGGAAAACTATGGCTACACCTTC

V: TRBV5-8
D: .
size: .
J: TRBJ2-7
CDR3: CASSHTATYEQYF
DNA: TGTGCCAGCAGCCATACAGCAACCTACGAGCAGTACTTC

V: TRBV29-1
D: .
size: .
J: TRBJ1-1
CDR3: CSSRVGNTEAFF
DNA: TGCAGCTCGAGGGTTGGAAACACTGAAGCTTTCTTT

V: TRBV28
D: .
size: .
J: TRBJ1-5
CDR3: CASSLGPGNQPQHF
DNA: TGTGCCAGCAGTTTAGGCCCGGGGAATCAGCCCCAGCATTTT

V: TRBV9
D: .
size: .
J: TRBJ2-1
CDR3: CASSVAGQYNEQFF
DNA: TGTGCCAGCAGCGTAGCGGGACAATACAATGAGCAGTTCTTC

V: TRBV19
D: TRBD1
size: .
J: TRBJ1-1
CDR3: CASDTGATEAFF
DNA: TGTGCCAGCGATACAGGGGCCACTGAAGCTTTCTTT

V: TRBV30
D: TRBD2
size: .
J: TRBJ2-7
CDR3: CAWSVARTSVGAYEQYF
DNA: TGTGCCTGGAGTGTAGCCCGTACTAGCGTAGGGGCCTACGAGCAGTACTTC

V: TRBV4-2
D: TRBD2
size: .
J: TRBJ2-7
CDR3: CASSPSGLAGNYEQYF
DNA: TGTGCCAGCAGCCCCTCCGGACTAGCGGGGAACTACGAGCAGTACTTC

V: TRBV7-9
D: .
size: .
J: TRBJ1-5
CDR3: CASTLGSYQPQHF
DNA: TGTGCCAGCACCTTAGGCAGTTATCAGCCCCAGCATTTT

V: TRBV27
D: TRBD2
size: .
J: TRBJ2-7
CDR3: CASSSLASGRFYEQYF
DNA: TGTGCCAGCAGTTCTCTGGCTAGCGGGAGATTCTACGAGCAGTACTTC

V: TRBV7-9
D: .
size: .
J: TRBJ2-7
CDR3: CASSFGSSYEQYF
DNA: TGTGCCAGCAGCTTCGGGAGTTCCTACGAGCAGTACTTC

V: TRBV5-1
D: .
size: .
J: TRBJ2-4
CDR3: CASSLASGGDYSIQYF
DNA: TGCGCCAGCAGCTTGGCCTCGGGGGGCGATTATAGCATTCAGTACTTC

V: TRBV2
D: .
size: .
J: TRBJ2-1
CDR3: CASNPGAVSYNEQFF
DNA: TGTGCCAGCAACCCTGGGGCCGTCTCCTACAATGAGCAGTTCTTC

V: TRBV19
D: TRBD1
size: .
J: TRBJ2-7
CDR3: CASSRQGRDYEQYF
DNA: TGTGCCAGTAGTCGACAGGGACGTGATTACGAGCAGTACTTC

V: TRBV29-1
D: TRBD1
size: .
J: TRBJ1-2
CDR3: CSAYKVQGNGGYTF
DNA: TGCAGCGCATACAAGGTACAGGGGAACGGTGGCTACACCTTC

V: TRBV7-2
D: .
size: .
J: TRBJ2-7
CDR3: CASSPHGSSYEQYF
DNA: TGTGCCAGCAGCCCCCACGGGAGCTCCTACGAGCAGTACTTC

V: TRBV5-4
D: TRBD1
size: .
J: TRBJ1-4
CDR3: CAASMDRNEKLFF
DNA: TGTGCCGCCTCAATGGACAGGAATGAAAAACTGTTTTTT

V: TRBV5-4
D: .
size: .
J: TRBJ1-1
CDR3: CASSLYQGLEAFF
DNA: TGTGCCAGCAGCTTGTATCAAGGACTTGAAGCTTTCTTT

V: TRBV5-4
D: .
size: .
J: TRBJ2-3
CDR3: CASSGVSGVTDTQYF
DNA: TGTGCCAGCAGCGGAGTGTCGGGGGTCACAGATACGCAGTATTTT

V: TRBV25-1
D: .
size: .
J: TRBJ2-3
CDR3: CASSEYRGDTQYF
DNA: TGTGCCAGCAGTGAATATAGGGGCGATACGCAGTATTTT

V: TRBV6-5
D: TRBD1
size: .
J: TRBJ1-2
CDR3: CASSLLTGGNYGYTF
DNA: TGTGCCAGCAGTCTCTTAACAGGGGGCAACTATGGCTACACCTTC

V: TRBV5-4
D: .
size: .
J: TRBJ2-3
CDR3: CASSFADTQYF
DNA: TGTGCCAGCAGCTTTGCGGATACGCAGTATTTT

V: TRBV10-3
D: .
size: .
J: TRBJ2-3
CDR3: CAISELVTALTDTQYF
DNA: TGTGCCATCAGTGAGTTGGTGACAGCTCTCACAGATACGCAGTATTTT

V: TRBV11-2
D: TRBD2
size: .
J: TRBJ2-2
CDR3: CASSLDIPRSGSRAGELFF
DNA: TGTGCCAGCAGCTTAGATATACCGCGTAGCGGGAGCAGGGCCGGGGAGCTGTTTTTT

V: TRBV29-1
D: .
size: .
J: TRBJ2-3
CDR3: CSTRTNPQLLRSTQYF
DNA: TGCAGTACGCGGACAAACCCCCAGTTGCTTCGATCTACGCAGTATTTT

V: TRBV4-2
D: .
size: .
J: TRBJ2-2
CDR3: CASSQVTGNTGELFF
DNA: TGTGCCAGCAGCCAAGTCACAGGGAACACCGGGGAGCTGTTTTTT

V: TRBV2
D: .
size: .
J: TRBJ2-1
CDR3: CASSSLSAVEGNEQFF
DNA: TGTGCCAGCAGTTCTCTCTCGGCGGTTGAAGGCAATGAGCAGTTCTTC

V: TRBV5-6
D: .
size: .
J: TRBJ2-4
CDR3: CASSPWDSKNIQYF
DNA: TGTGCCAGCAGCCCCTGGGACTCCAAAAACATTCAGTACTTC

V: TRBV16
D: .
size: .
J: TRBJ2-3
CDR3: CASSQSLGADTQYF
DNA: TGTGCCAGCAGCCAATCTTTGGGCGCAGATACGCAGTATTTT

V: TRBV11-2
D: TRBD2
size: .
J: TRBJ2-7
CDR3: CASSLTSGSYEQYF
DNA: TGTGCCAGCAGTTTAACTAGCGGGAGCTACGAGCAGTACTTC

V: TRBV7-6
D: TRBD1
size: .
J: TRBJ2-2
CDR3: CASSTAGTGAVVGELFF
DNA: TGTGCCAGCAGCACAGCCGGGACAGGGGCCGTTGTCGGGGAGCTGTTTTTT

V: TRBV19
D: .
size: .
J: TRBJ2-3
CDR3: CASSRGNRADTQYF
DNA: TGTGCCAGTTCTCGCGGGAATCGGGCAGATACGCAGTATTTT

V: TRBV9
D: TRBD2
size: once
J: TRBJ2-3
CDR3: CASSANSGPGTDTQYF
DNA: TGTGCCAGCAGCGCAAATAGCGGGCCCGGCACAGATACGCAGTATTTT

V: TRBV6-1
D: .
size: .
J: TRBJ2-2
CDR3: CASSEAYYLPGELFF
DNA: TGTGCCAGCAGTGAAGCCTACTACCTCCCCGGGGAGCTGTTTTTT